The sequence of this T cell receptor (beta chain) was determined in a study of blood T cell repertoires in COVID-19. The assay was immunoSEQ multiplex PCR, and TCRdb's table has in-frame clones only and misses some. Of 300,000 or so clones in the sample, around 87% were seen once. CDR3 length equals 17 residues. In germline, CDR1 is LGHNA, CDR2 YNFKEQ. V shed 1 base, J shed 0 bases, and the junction held 5 bases outside the gene matches. The source is a woman aged 50 to 65 who had recovered from COVID-19. The sequenced material came from peripheral blood. This sequence joins TRBV4-2 and TRBJ2-3; 9 positions match TRBD2. CDR3 residues: CASSQARGLASTDTQYF. The CDR3 DNA is TGTGCCAGCAGCCAAGCCCGCGGACTAGCGAGCACAGATACGCAGTATTTT.